This TCR beta chain stems from a study of cytomegalovirus exposure and HLA in healthy donors. About the research overall: A later analysis reported the same platform for the 90 to 150 validation repertoires and the roughly 630 first-cohort repertoires.

Trimming removed 7 bases at V and 2 bases at J, with 16 bases between. The V gene's germline CDR1 is SNHLY and CDR2 FYNNEI. The length of the CDR3 is 15 residues. Sequencing was performed with immunoSEQ multiplex PCR; in TCRdb, only in-frame clones are kept and a portion is missing. The sample has about 110,000 clones; approximately 85% are singletons. Regarding the study as a whole: Overall, approximately 150 TCR beta chains were annotated as cytomegalovirus-associated. Subsequent analysis revealed that first-cohort TCR clusters tended to co-occur in the 130 or so validation repertoires. Many donors shared some public TCRs, even though most TCR sequences were rare.

On this clone itself: Its antigen is currently unknown.

The sample taken for sequencing was PBMCs. The clonotype originates from a woman between 18 and 30 years old in good health and CMV-seronegative. This chain links TRBV2 with TRBJ2-3, with TRBD1 as a possible D gene (6 bases). CDR3 residues: CASKGDAGNTDTQYF. The CDR3 DNA reads TGTGCCAGCAAGGGGGATGCAGGGAACACAGATACGCAGTATTTT.